Sequencing of this T cell receptor beta chain was carried out in a study of tumor-infiltrating lymphocytes in localized non-small cell lung cancer. Study-level information: From each patient, both tumor and uninvolved lung, non-adjacent to tumor, were sampled. The study, taken as a whole, reports: No T-cell fraction difference was seen between IM1 and IM2 tumors. Tumors had more T cell infiltration than uninvolved lung, per TCRbeta sequencing and CD3 counts.

TCRdb's copy holds only in-frame clones and misses some; the assay was immunoSEQ multiplex PCR. The repertoire holds just under 30,000 clones, with roughly 88% as singletons. Comments on this clone: Its antigen remains unknown.

With 0 bases removed from V and 6 bases from J, the gap between germline ends came to 10 bases. The CDR3 contains 14 residues. Looked up from germline, CDR1 is SGDLS and CDR2 is YYNGEE. The chain combines TRBV9 with TRBJ2-1, with D uncertain. The source is a human donor with non-small cell lung cancer. Sequencing was carried out using lung tumor tissue. CDR3 coding DNA: TGTGCCAGCAGCGTAGGTGGCATGGGCAATGAGCAGTTCTTC. It specifies CASSVGGMGNEQFF. The variable domain in full, with the rest retrieved from reference TRBV9 and TRBJ2-1, is DSGVTQTPKHLITATGQRVTLRCSPRSGDLSVYWYQQSLDQGLQFLIQYYNGEERAKGNILERFSAQQFPDLHSELNLSSLELGDSALYFCASSVGGMGNEQFFGPGTRLTVL.